A selection of T cell receptor beta chains follows, all from one sample in a study of cytomegalovirus exposure and HLA in healthy donors. Clones were read by immunoSEQ multiplex PCR, and TCRdb kept only the in-frame ones, dropping some. The table has around 110,000 clones, roughly 80% seen once; the top ten hold 2% to 2.5%. Sequenced input: PBMCs. Receptor source: a man aged 30 to 39 in good health and CMV-seronegative. Each CDR3 is given with its conserved first and last residue. Each record gives: clone size, J gene, D gene, V gene, CDR3 protein, CDR3 DNA. A D gene is named only where the DNA matches it firmly. Not every row has a clone size; where given, it reads once, few, many or a size class.

>-|TRBJ1-1|-|TRBV7-8
CASSLGHHNTEAFF
TGTGCCAGCAGCTTAGGACACCACAACACTGAAGCTTTCTTT
>-|TRBJ2-7|-|TRBV15
CATSDRTDYEQYF
TGTGCCACCAGCGACAGGACGGACTACGAGCAGTACTTC
>-|TRBJ1-1|TRBD1|TRBV7-9
CASSLELRGRFNTEAFF
TGTGCCAGCAGCTTAGAATTGAGGGGGCGGTTTAACACTGAAGCTTTCTTT
>-|TRBJ1-2|-|TRBV6-1
CASMAGGWDYGYTF
TGTGCCAGCATGGCCGGGGGGTGGGACTATGGCTACACCTTC
>-|TRBJ2-3|TRBD2|TRBV7-8
CASSSSGGTADTQYF
TGTGCCAGCAGCTCTAGCGGGGGGACGGCAGATACGCAGTATTTT
>-|TRBJ2-7|-|TRBV21-1
CASSSPSGRIFEQYF
TGTGCCAGCAGCAGCCCTAGCGGGAGGATCTTCGAGCAGTACTTC
>-|TRBJ2-3|TRBD1|TRBV6-1
CASPNSDRGTDTQYF
TGTGCCAGCCCCAACTCGGACAGGGGCACAGATACGCAGTATTTT
>-|TRBJ2-7|TRBD1|TRBV29-1
CSVEWPGQGYEQYF
TGCAGCGTTGAGTGGCCGGGACAGGGCTACGAGCAGTACTTC
>-|TRBJ1-1|-|TRBV27
CASSLYGGTPEAFF
TGTGCCAGCAGTTTATATGGCGGCACCCCTGAAGCTTTCTTT
>few|TRBJ1-4|TRBD1|TRBV7-9
CASSTRTGGEKLFF
TGTGCCAGCAGCACTCGGACAGGGGGGGAAAAACTGTTTTTT
>-|TRBJ1-5|TRBD1|TRBV4-1
CASSQGRPGQNNQPQHF
TGCGCCAGCAGCCAAGGCCGACCGGGACAGAATAATCAGCCCCAGCATTTT
>-|TRBJ2-7|TRBD2|TRBV7-9
CASGDPGGPYEQYF
TGTGCCAGCGGCGACCCGGGAGGACCCTACGAGCAGTACTTC
>-|TRBJ1-5|TRBD1|TRBV7-2
CASSLGTGYQPQHF
TGTGCCAGCAGCTTAGGGACAGGGTATCAGCCCCAGCATTTT
>-|TRBJ2-7|TRBD1|TRBV6-1
CASVRGTGYYEQYF
TGTGCCAGCGTAAGAGGGACAGGGTACTACGAGCAGTACTTC
>-|TRBJ1-1|TRBD1|TRBV7-8
CASSPGTVDTEAFF
TGTGCCAGCAGTCCGGGGACAGTCGACACTGAAGCTTTCTTT
>-|TRBJ2-1|TRBD2|TRBV5-6
CASSLAGGGNEQFF
TGTGCCAGCAGCTTGGCCGGCGGGGGAAATGAGCAGTTCTTC
>-|TRBJ2-2|-|TRBV10-2
CASSGQPAGELFF
TGCGCCAGCAGTGGACAGCCCGCCGGGGAGCTGTTTTTT
>-|TRBJ1-6|TRBD1|TRBV27
CATRQGASLLPLHF
TGTGCCACCCGACAGGGGGCGTCCCTCCTACCCCTCCACTTT
>-|TRBJ2-1|TRBD2|TRBV14
CASSPQGLGVNEQFF
TGTGCCAGCAGCCCCCAGGGACTAGGTGTAAATGAGCAGTTCTTC
>-|TRBJ1-4|TRBD1|TRBV7-2
CASRPGGQRSNEKLFF
TGTGCCAGCAGACCAGGGGGACAGCGATCTAATGAAAAACTGTTTTTT
>-|TRBJ1-1|-|TRBV2
CASSEDYGAGLAFF
TGTGCCAGCAGTGAAGACTATGGGGCAGGGTTGGCTTTCTTT
>few|TRBJ2-7|TRBD1|TRBV6-5
CASSGQGMQYF
TGTGCCAGCAGCGGACAGGGGATGCAGTACTTC
>-|TRBJ2-7|-|TRBV25-1
CASSFHYEQYF
TGTGCCAGCAGTTTTCACTACGAGCAGTACTTC
>-|TRBJ1-2|TRBD1|TRBV29-1
CSVPGGSGYTF
TGCAGCGTTCCAGGGGGTTCTGGCTACACCTTC
>-|TRBJ2-7|-|TRBV9
CASSVGLDYEQYF
TGTGCCAGCAGCGTAGGATTAGACTACGAGCAGTACTTC
>-|TRBJ1-4|-|TRBV4-1
CASSQAWPTNEKLFF
TGCGCCAGCAGCCAAGCCTGGCCAACTAATGAAAAACTGTTTTTT
>-|TRBJ2-7|-|TRBV7-9
CASSPPRGYEQYF
TGTGCCAGCAGCCCCCCTCGAGGCTACGAGCAGTACTTC
>-|TRBJ2-7|-|TRBV2
CASSESSAKRSYEQYF
TGTGCCAGCAGTGAATCTAGCGCTAAGCGGTCCTACGAGCAGTACTTC
>-|TRBJ1-2|-|TRBV6-1
CASRGGGNYGYTF
TGTGCCAGCAGGGGAGGGGGGAACTATGGCTACACCTTC
>once|TRBJ2-2|-|TRBV6-5
CASSYLTHRRGELFF
TGTGCCAGCAGTTACTTAACCCACAGGCGCGGGGAGCTGTTTTTT
>-|TRBJ2-5|TRBD2|TRBV4-2
CASSQVSSGTQETQYF
TGTGCCAGCAGCCAAGTGTCTAGCGGGACTCAAGAGACCCAGTACTTC
>-|TRBJ1-2|-|TRBV14
CASSQPFPRGLNYGYTF
TGTGCCAGCAGCCAACCTTTCCCTAGGGGGTTAAACTATGGCTACACCTTC
>-|TRBJ2-1|-|TRBV7-7
CASSLGGGGNEQFF
TGTGCTAGCAGCTTAGGGGGAGGGGGAAATGAGCAGTTCTTC
>-|TRBJ2-3|TRBD2|TRBV30
CAWNSGLAGRADTQYF
TGTGCCTGGAACTCGGGACTAGCGGGAAGGGCAGATACGCAGTATTTT
>-|TRBJ1-6|-|TRBV6-5
CASSYLPTGPLHF
TGTGCCAGCAGTTACTTACCCACCGGACCCCTCCACTTT
>-|TRBJ2-7|-|TRBV6-5
CASSPPLTATYEQYF
TGTGCCAGCAGCCCTCCGTTGACAGCTACCTACGAGCAGTACTTC
>-|TRBJ1-5|-|TRBV19
CASSSGSQPQHF
TGTGCCAGTAGTTCGGGGAGTCAGCCCCAGCATTTT
>few|TRBJ1-1|-|TRBV10-1
CASSESNGGMNTEAFF
TGCGCCAGCAGTGAGTCAAATGGGGGCATGAACACTGAAGCTTTCTTT
>-|TRBJ2-7|-|TRBV7-2
CASSRTGLAPYEQYF
TGTGCCAGCAGCAGGACGGGACTGGCGCCCTACGAGCAGTACTTC
>-|TRBJ2-2|-|TRBV7-9
CASSSIYSGELFF
TGTGCCAGCAGCTCGATTTACTCCGGGGAGCTGTTTTTT
>-|TRBJ2-5|TRBD2|TRBV5-1
CASSLSSGEETQYF
TGCGCCAGCAGCTTGTCTAGCGGTGAAGAGACCCAGTACTTC
>few|TRBJ1-1|-|TRBV7-2
CASSQKQGLAAFF
TGTGCCAGCAGTCAGAAACAGGGCCTGGCTGCTTTCTTT
>-|TRBJ1-5|-|TRBV6-1
CASSEGQVHQPQHF
TGTGCCAGCAGTGAAGGACAGGTCCATCAGCCCCAGCATTTT
>-|TRBJ1-1|-|TRBV6-5
CASTRGMNTEAFF
TGTGCCAGCACCCGAGGGATGAACACTGAAGCTTTCTTT
>-|TRBJ2-4|TRBD1|TRBV6-6
CASRETGDRRDIQYF
TGTGCCAGCAGAGAGACAGGGGATCGGAGGGACATTCAGTACTTC
>-|TRBJ1-2|TRBD1|TRBV10-3
CAIRPGQGDGYTF
TGTGCCATCAGGCCGGGACAGGGGGATGGCTACACCTTC
>-|TRBJ2-5|-|TRBV9
CASSRWDFQETQYF
TGTGCCAGCAGCAGATGGGACTTCCAAGAGACCCAGTACTTC
>-|TRBJ2-7|-|TRBV13
CASSSSDYEQYF
TGTGCCAGCAGCTCCTCAGATTACGAGCAGTACTTC
>-|TRBJ1-2|TRBD1|TRBV6-1
CASRLTGGNNGYTF
TGTGCCAGCAGGTTGACAGGGGGAAATAATGGCTACACCTTC
>-|TRBJ2-7|TRBD1|TRBV6-5
CASSQGTGVIEQYF
TGTGCCAGCAGCCAAGGGACAGGGGTGATCGAGCAGTACTTC
>once|TRBJ2-7|TRBD1|TRBV5-1
CASSLGQATYEQYF
TGCGCCAGCAGCCTGGGACAGGCCACCTACGAGCAGTACTTC
>once|TRBJ2-7|TRBD1|TRBV7-2
CASRKPGTATSEQYF
TGTGCCAGCAGAAAACCCGGGACAGCTACCTCCGAGCAGTACTTC
>-|TRBJ2-7|TRBD1|TRBV6-5
CASSYHRTGPYEQYF
TGTGCCAGCAGTTATCACCGGACAGGGCCCTACGAGCAGTACTTC
>-|TRBJ1-2|TRBD1|TRBV29-1
CSVTGGNGGYTF
TGCAGCGTGACAGGGGGGAACGGGGGCTACACCTTC
>-|TRBJ2-5|TRBD2|TRBV29-1
CSVVDPSGGGTQYF
TGCAGCGTTGTAGACCCTAGCGGGGGTGGAACCCAGTACTTC